This T cell receptor (beta chain) was identified during a study of human T cells and chemical hapten exposure. Indicated time point: patch test 3, about 24 weeks after DPC sensitization. The sample's treatment: therapeutic diphenylcyclopropenone sensitization with weekly scalp DPC. Researchers extracted total RNA from unfractionated whole blood. J gave up 4 bases and V 1 base, and 9 bases lay outside the gene matches. The CDR3 extends over 16 amino acids. Germline V gene sequence: CDR1 SQVTM, CDR2 ANQGSEA. Study-wide results and limits: TCRs at a frequency above 1 in 1000 stayed unchanged with DPC sensitization. There was alopecia in the donors, so their immune response may differ from that of healthy people.

This clonotype has just a few counts. Its antigen is as yet unknown. MiXCR, applied by TCRdb to the RACE reads, yields one record per CDR3 protein. The sample has tens of thousands of distinct CDR3 sequences, 13% seen once. The V and J genes are TRBV29-1 and TRBJ1-4; 7 bases line up with TRBD1. The sequence was obtained from a woman aged 45-65 years with alopecia areata. Some clones in this sample may be carry-over from other donors' samples. The sequencing used whole blood, collected in connection with sensitization to the hapten diphenylcyclopropenone (DPC). The DNA of the CDR3 is TGCAGCGTTGAAGGTTCTTCGGGACAGATTAATGAAAAACTGTTTTTT. Translating gives CSVEGSSGQINEKLFF.